These 12 T cell receptor beta chains were sequenced from one sample in a study of blood T cell repertoires in COVID-19. Assay used: immunoSEQ multiplex PCR; TCRdb lists only in-frame clones, some missing. The sample consists of more than 200,000 clones, 70% to 90% of them appearing once. Sequenced sample: peripheral blood. The receptor set was obtained from a woman in her 70s with active or convalescent COVID-19.

The rearrangement links TRBV19 to TRBJ1-2; 8 bases match TRBD1. Trimming at V came to 1 base and at J to 2 bases, leaving 12 bases not matched to a gene. CDR1 is LNHDA and CDR2 is SQIVND in the germline V gene (reference sequence). The length of the CDR3 is 18 residues. In DNA, the CDR3 is TGTGCCAGTAGTATAGGGGGTCCAACAGGGGGACGAAACTATGGCTACACCTTC. As protein: CASSIGGPTGGRNYGYTF.

V is TRBV19 and J is TRBJ1-1, with D unclear. The CDR3 extends over 13 amino acids. Germline CDR1 LNHDA, CDR2 SQIVND (reference sequence). Trimming took 6 bases from V and 0 from J, leaving 8 bases between them. As DNA, the CDR3 is TGTGCCAGTAGGGGGAGGGTGAACACTGAAGCTTTCTTT. The encoded protein is CASRGRVNTEAFF.

The V call is TRBV11-2, the J call TRBJ2-2; a weak D match, TRBD2 (6 bases). Trimming removed 6 bases from V and 4 bases from J, with 15 bases in between. Germline CDR1 and CDR2: SGHAT and FQNNGV. The CDR3 runs 15 residues. CDR3 sequence: CASSLRGVGTGELFF. CDR3 bases: TGTGCCAGCAGTTTGCGGGGAGTCGGCACCGGGGAGCTGTTTTTT. The full variable domain, completed using reference TRBV11-2 and TRBJ2-2, is EAGVAQSPRYKIIEKRQSVAFWCNPISGHATLYWYQQILGQGPKLLIQFQNNGVVDDSQLPKDRFSAERLKGVDSTLKIQPAKLEDSAVYLCASSLRGVGTGELFFGEGSRLTVL.

In its sample, this clone was seen once. The chain is built from TRBV29-1 and TRBJ2-1; TRBD1 matches at 10 bases. J lost 4 bases, V lost 3 bases, and 18 bases had no gene match. The germline CDR1 and CDR2 sequences are SQVTM and ANQGSEA. The CDR3 spans 19 residues. CDR3 sequence reads: CSVDVGQGLGGSGYNEQFF. As DNA, the CDR3 is TGCAGCGTTGACGTGGGACAGGGGCTCGGCGGGAGCGGGTACAATGAGCAGTTCTTC.

The chain is built from TRBV7-9 and TRBJ2-7, with 9 bases identical to TRBD1. V dropped 5 bases and J dropped 0; count of bases not matched to a gene: 8. The CDR3 consists of 16 residues. Germline CDR1 reads SEHNR; CDR2 reads FQNEAQ (reference sequence). In DNA, the CDR3 is TGTGCCAGCAGCCAACCGGGACAGGGTATCTCCTACGAGCAGTACTTC. Translating gives CASSQPGQGISYEQYF.

The chain links TRBV9 to TRBJ1-2; TRBD1 aligns across 8 bases. The V gene's germline CDR1 is SGDLS and CDR2 YYNGEE. Losses at the gene ends were 3 bases for V and 8 bases for J; bases not matched to a gene: 15. This CDR3 has 16 residues. The CDR3 bases are TGTGCCAGCAGCGGACCTGCGACAGGGGCATTTATCGGCTACACCTTC. Protein sequence: CASSGPATGAFIGYTF. The full variable domain, in which reference TRBV9 and TRBJ1-2 provide the parts outside the CDR3, is DSGVTQTPKHLITATGQRVTLRCSPRSGDLSVYWYQQSLDQGLQFLIQYYNGEERAKGNILERFSAQQFPDLHSELNLSSLELGDSALYFCASSGPATGAFIGYTFGSGTRLTVV.

The V and J genes are TRBV5-1 and TRBJ1-2; no clear D. Germline lookup yields CDR1 SGHRS and CDR2 YFSETQ. V was clipped by 0 bases and J by 8 bases, with 11 bases between them. CDR3 length: 13 residues. This CDR3 is CASSLADHGGYTF. CDR3 nucleotide sequence: TGCGCCAGCAGCTTGGCCGATCACGGGGGCTACACCTTC.

The CDR3 sequence is CASRPDRGWEQYF. For the CDR3, the DNA is TGCGCCAGCAGGCCAGACAGGGGTTGGGAGCAGTACTTC. The J gene is TRBJ2-7, the V gene TRBV5-1, with 8 bases fitting TRBD1. CDR1 and CDR2 (germline): SGHRS, YFSETQ. The V segment lost 5 bases and the J segment 7 bases; nucleotides outside the gene matches: 8. The CDR3 runs 13 residues.

This rearrangement joins TRBV4-2 to TRBJ2-3; tentatively, D is TRBD2 (5 bases). There are 15 residues in the CDR3. V gave up 1 base and J gave up 2 bases, with 10 bases separating them. CDR1 and CDR2 (germline): LGHNA, YNFKEQ. The CDR3 is CASSQGLLNTDTQYF. CDR3 DNA sequence: TGTGCCAGCAGCCAAGGACTATTAAACACAGATACGCAGTATTTT.

This chain's CDR3 is CASSTFQGGQPQHF. CDR3 DNA sequence: TGTGCCAGCAGTACCTTCCAGGGGGGTCAGCCCCAGCATTTT. The chain joins TRBV6-6 to TRBJ1-5, with 7 bases fitting TRBD1. The germline CDR1 and CDR2 sequences are MNHNY and SVGAGI (reference sequence). V dropped 5 bases and J dropped 6; count of bases not matched to a gene: 7. The CDR3 is made up of 14 amino acids.

This clone was picked up one time. J is TRBJ1-2 and V is TRBV19; a possible D gene is TRBD1 (6 bases). From germline, CDR1 is LNHDA and CDR2 SQIVND (reference sequence). The length of the CDR3 is 16 residues. Trimming stripped 4 bases from V and 0 bases from J, with 15 bases between. CDR3 loop: CASSTSLQGANYGYTF. The CDR3 DNA reads TGTGCCAGTAGTACCTCCTTACAGGGAGCTAACTATGGCTACACCTTC.

The chain links TRBV6-5 to TRBJ2-7; weak D call: TRBD2 (6 bases). Germline CDR1 MNHEY, CDR2 SVGAGI. Trimming cost V 7 bases and J 2 bases, with 12 bases left between them. The CDR3 consists of 13 residues. The CDR3 loop is CASKEGRAYEQYF. The CDR3 nucleotides are TGTGCCAGCAAGGAGGGGCGGGCCTACGAGCAGTACTTC.